Listed below are T cell receptor beta chains from one sample, sequenced in a study of regulatory T cells in long-lasting Graves disease. One entry per CDR3 protein results from TCRdb running MiXCR on the multiplex PCR reads. The sample shows about 470,000 distinct CDR3 sequences, about a fifth of them seen only once. Sequencing was performed on peripheral blood mononuclear cells (PBMCs), taken when the disease was refractory, from a patient treated with antithyroid drugs. The receptors were sampled from a female donor with Graves disease. Each CDR3 is given with its conserved first and last residue. A D gene is named only where the DNA matches it firmly.

D gene	V gene	J gene	CDR3 protein
TRBD1	TRBV19	TRBJ2-6	CASSDRGIDRANVLTF
TRBD2	TRBV12-3/TRBV12-4	TRBJ2-7	CASRGLAGSSYEQYF
NA	TRBV20-1	TRBJ1-2	CSARASTEVRGGYTF
NA	TRBV28	TRBJ1-2	CASSPKRTLGYTF
TRBD1	TRBV25-1	TRBJ2-5	CASSGRGLRETQYF
NA	TRBV9	TRBJ1-5	CASSVSGTFAQPQHF
TRBD2	TRBV28	TRBJ2-7	CASSLGLVEQYF
NA	TRBV9	TRBJ1-2	CASSAGSGYTF
NA	TRBV7-6	TRBJ2-2	CASSLKGGEDGELFF
NA	TRBV27	TRBJ2-5	CASGRLGETQYF
TRBD1	TRBV28	TRBJ2-2	CASSYSGQTRYTGELFF
NA	TRBV7-2	TRBJ2-7	CASTPGTSGEQYF
NA	TRBV11-2	TRBJ2-7	CASSLDSHGQYF
TRBD1	TRBV27	TRBJ1-5	CASSLLGGYSNQPQHF
TRBD1	TRBV27	TRBJ2-5	CASRPSDREETQYF
NA	TRBV6-2/TRBV6-3	TRBJ1-2	CASSYSITGNYGYTF
NA	TRBV11-2	TRBJ2-2	CASSEDRNTGELFF
NA	TRBV29-1	TRBJ1-1	CSVATWENTEAFF
TRBD1	TRBV13	TRBJ1-1	CASSPQTGTTEAFF
TRBD1	TRBV15	TRBJ1-5	CATSSQGGLGNQPQHF
NA	TRBV3-1	TRBJ2-5	CASSQIGGKETQYF
NA	TRBV7-9	TRBJ1-4	CASSLIQGKLFF
NA	TRBV2	TRBJ2-7	CASKTGPDATYEQYF
NA	TRBV6-1	TRBJ2-7	CASSRVVGGGAYEQYF
NA	TRBV10-2	TRBJ1-1	CASGGTTEASF
TRBD1	TRBV6-1	TRBJ2-6	CASRDRAGANVLTF
NA	TRBV11-2	TRBJ2-5	CASSLEWGAGETQYF
TRBD2	TRBV7-2	TRBJ2-1	CASSLNLWLRTSGVHNEQFF
TRBD1	TRBV5-1	TRBJ1-1	CASSQSGQGNTEAFF
NA	TRBV19	TRBJ1-1	CASSPRLTAKTEAFF
NA	TRBV10-3	TRBJ1-2	CAISRSSYGYTF
NA	TRBV7-2	TRBJ1-4	CASSLGGLEKLFF
TRBD1	TRBV5-1	TRBJ1-2	CASSLAQGAISGYTF
NA	TRBV4-3	TRBJ2-5	CASSPLGGGVQETQYF
TRBD1	TRBV5-1	TRBJ1-1	CASSQGAGGNGEAFF
TRBD1	TRBV6-1	TRBJ1-6	CASSSTPQGDSSPLHF
TRBD1	TRBV7-2	NA	CASSQERLNRGLNEQFF
TRBD2	TRBV7-8	TRBJ2-7	CASSLSPAGAYEQYF
TRBD1	TRBV5-4	TRBJ1-1	CASSNADRAIQAFF
NA	TRBV30	TRBJ2-7	CAWRGPAYEQYF
TRBD1	TRBV30	TRBJ1-1	CAWNRGPAEAFF
NA	TRBV15	TRBJ1-2	CATSRDGGGWENGYTF
NA	TRBV6-4	TRBJ2-1	CASSETGREQFF
NA	TRBV29-1	TRBJ1-2	CSVDTNYGYTF
NA	TRBV6-2/TRBV6-3	TRBJ1-2	CASSYSGGGDYGYTF
TRBD1	TRBV7-9	TRBJ2-7	CASMTGVSEQYF
TRBD1	TRBV5-1	TRBJ1-2	CASSLDPGGGGYTF
NA	TRBV20-1	TRBJ2-1	CSASWVNNEQFF
NA	TRBV20-1	TRBJ1-2	CSARAILKGVKGCTF
NA	TRBV2	TRBJ1-6	CASRESSYNSPLHF
TRBD1	TRBV6-5	TRBJ1-5	CASSYSAPGQAGNQPQHF
NA	TRBV20-1	TRBJ1-2	CSASSPGPNYGYTF
NA	TRBV4-1	TRBJ2-7	CASSQDVRFSRTVHEQYF
NA	TRBV24-1	TRBJ1-1	CATSDSRTALFNSNTEAFF
NA	TRBV5-1	TRBJ1-5	CASSPGLNQPQHF
NA	TRBV10-1	TRBJ1-4	CASSEGGLGEKLFF
NA	TRBV6-1	TRBJ1-1	CASSPIMVNTEAFF
TRBD2	TRBV19	TRBJ2-2	CASKLAGDTGELFF
TRBD2	TRBV28	TRBJ2-1	CASSSWGGVVLANFNEQFF